Detailed here is one T cell receptor (beta chain). Its cognate antigen is unknown. The data derive from a study of siplizumab effects on memory and regulatory T cells. Study outcomes and limitations: Greater diversity than memory cells seemed evident in naive T cells, which also appeared to be major alloresponse contributors.

Assay used: immunoSEQ multiplex PCR; TCRdb lists only in-frame clones, some missing. The profile shows over 100,000 clones, roughly 94% of them singletons. V shed 4 bases and J shed 6 bases, with 10 bases lying between them. The CDR3 spans 13 residues. The germline V gene has CDR1 ENHRY and CDR2 SYGVKD. The sequence was obtained from a human donor in good health. The sample taken for sequencing was Tregs sorted from blood. The V call is TRBV10-3, the J call TRBJ2-1, with unresolved D. The CDR3 loop reads CAISATLFNEQFF. DNA for the CDR3: TGTGCCATCAGTGCGACACTATTCAATGAGCAGTTCTTC.